The rows below give T cell receptor beta chains drawn from one sample of a study of T cells in Graves' hyperthyroidism and ophthalmopathy. TCRdb passed the multiplex PCR reads through MiXCR, listing each CDR3 protein once. The sample consists of 300,000 to 350,000 distinct CDR3 sequences, around 14% of them appearing once. Source material: blood. The receptor source for this set is a young woman with Graves' hyperthyroidism. Each CDR3 is given with its conserved first and last residue. Each record gives: clone size, D gene, J gene, V gene, CDR3 protein. D genes are given only for firm matches. The size entry is marked missing in some rows and otherwise reads once, few, many or a size class.

>many|.|TRBJ2-3|TRBV11-2
CASSLGLPGSTDTQYF
>once|.|TRBJ2-3|TRBV28
CASSRRGGTDTQYF
>many|.|TRBJ1-1|TRBV30
CAGTRQANTEAFF
>many|TRBD2|TRBJ2-5|TRBV2
CASSVLADQETQYF
>many|.|TRBJ2-7|TRBV19
CASRYSEQYF
>few|.|TRBJ2-1|TRBV6-2/TRBV6-3
CASSWGIYNEQFF
>many|TRBD2|TRBJ2-3|TRBV7-2
CASSSLRRGAGDTDTQYF
>many|TRBD1|TRBJ1-5|TRBV12-3/TRBV12-4
CASRTSTGSNQPQHF
>few|.|TRBJ1-1|TRBV25-1
CASSEPGGLGAFF
>.|.|TRBJ2-7|TRBV20-1
CSARDQEGYEQYF
>.|.|TRBJ2-5|TRBV27
CASSSSGLLGGHKETQYF
>many|.|TRBJ2-7|TRBV5-1
CASSLRDFPYEQYF
>.|.|TRBJ2-7|TRBV7-2
CASSLVHEQYF
>.|TRBD1|TRBJ1-6|TRBV4-1
CASSQSGQGAASPLHF
>few|.|TRBJ1-1|TRBV20-1
CSARTDMGAFF
>.|.|TRBJ2-5|TRBV10-1
CASSESLREETQYF
>few|.|TRBJ2-7|TRBV28
CATSGEYSEQYF
>.|.|TRBJ2-3|TRBV2
CASSESRFSGRTDTQYF
>many|.|TRBJ2-7|TRBV20-1
CSARGRRPDETYEQYF
>few|.|TRBJ1-1|TRBV7-3
CASSPGLLNTEAFF
>.|TRBD2|TRBJ2-3|TRBV7-6
CASSVPRGGSGTDTQYF
>.|.|TRBJ2-1|TRBV7-9
CASSLVPPDHNEQFF
>.|.|TRBJ1-4|TRBV20-1
CSARGYYNEKLFF
>few|.|TRBJ2-5|TRBV3-1
CASSHLDSTEETQYF
>few|.|TRBJ2-2|TRBV19
CASSSGEIGTGELFF